The clone carrying this T cell receptor beta chain was seen just once. What it binds is unknown. The V segment lost 5 bases and the J segment 7 bases; nucleotides outside the gene matches: 7. Germline V gene lookup returns CDR1 MDHEN and CDR2 SYDVKM. This CDR3 comprises 14 residues. Sequencing used immunoSEQ multiplex PCR; TCRdb keeps in-frame clones, though not all of them. In the table there are about 480,000 clones, approximately 88% of which are singletons. Treatment: around 19 received Ad26.COV2.S at low or high dose, single or two shots; about 5 received placebo; per-sample allocation not given. The samples date from day 63 after the first vaccine or placebo injection. This record comes from a study of Ad26.COV2.S vaccination and SARS-CoV-2 variants. Study in general: Ad26.COV2.S was injected intramuscularly once or twice, 56 days apart.

General study results and limits: Researchers cautioned that TCR breadth and depth analyses may have underestimated total T cell responses.

J is TRBJ2-1 and V is TRBV28; 8 positions match TRBD1. Sequenced here: peripheral blood, sampled in a trial of Ad26.COV2.S vaccine versus placebo. The sequence came from a person between 18 and 59 years old who received the Ad26.COV2.S COVID-19 vaccine or a placebo. CDR3 amino acids: CASSQDRVWNEQFF. The CDR3 DNA reads TGTGCCAGCAGTCAGGACAGGGTATGGAATGAGCAGTTCTTC.